The 5 T cell receptor beta chains reported below all come from one sample, sequenced in a study of tumor-infiltrating lymphocytes in primary liver carcinoma. Co-extraction of both nucleic acids (RNA and DNA) used roughly 20-34 mg of unsorted bulk tissue. Total RNA (around 500 ng) served as template for TCR beta cDNA synthesis primed by a constant-region primer. Libraries covering TCR beta were generated through three nested multiplex PCR rounds (using a slightly modified ARM-PCR). TRBV1-TRBV30 forward primers and a C-beta reverse primer were used in the first two PCR rounds, which each ran for approximately 11 cycles. Using its own MiXCR run on the multiplex PCR reads, TCRdb lists one record per CDR3 protein. The sample lists about 44,000 distinct CDR3 sequences; more than 60% were seen once. Material for sequencing was tumor-adjacent normal liver tissue. The receptors were gathered from a woman in her 30s with primary liver carcinoma and hepatitis B virus infection.

The chain employs TRBV28 and TRBJ2-7; TRBD1 matches 9 bases. CDR1 MDHEN and CDR2 SYDVKM come from the germline V gene. V shed 6 bases and J 1 base; nucleotides not matched to a gene: 19. This CDR3 contains 19 residues. CDR3 residues: CASRGLGTGLTGRSYEQYF. The CDR3 DNA reads TGTGCCAGCAGGGGGCTGGGGACAGGGCTTACGGGGCGTTCCTACGAGCAGTACTTC.

Comment on this clonotype: The junction and the germline gene differ at one end; a read error may be behind it. The rearrangement joins TRBV4-3 to TRBJ2-3, with 8 positions matching TRBD1. CDR1 is LGHNA, CDR2 YSLEER, per germline. The CDR3 runs to 16 residues. The CDR3 nucleotides read TGCGCCAGCAGCCGAGAAGGCAGGGGGCATTCAGATACACAGTATTTT. It yields the protein CASSREGRGHSDTQYF.

Note on this clonotype: A much more abundant neighbour one base away suggests this may be a read error. V is TRBV5-4 and J is TRBJ2-2; TRBD2 is a possible D gene (5 bases). This CDR3 spans 15 amino acids. CDR1 and CDR2 (germline): SGHNT, YYREEE (reference sequence). V dropped 3 bases and J dropped 7 bases, with 16 bases sitting between them. CDR3 amino acids: CASSSWRSGIGELFF. DNA for the CDR3: TGTGCCAGCAGCTCTTGGAGGTCGGGCATCGGGGAGCTGTTTTTT.

As for this clonotype: A much bigger clone sits one base away, suggesting this may be a read error. Without the conserved terminal phenylalanine or tryptophan, this CDR3 likely stems from a read error. V usage is TRBV7-3 and J usage is TRBJ1-1; TRBD1 might be the D (6 bases). Germline V lookup: CDR1 SGHTA, CDR2 FQGTGA. V was shortened by 3 bases and J by 1 base, with 6 bases between the two germline ends. This CDR3 is 13 amino acids long. CDR3 DNA: TGTGCCAGCAGCTTGACAGGGAACACTGAAGCTTTCTCT. It yields the protein CASSLTGNTEAFS.

The sample holds many counts of this clonotype. The chain employs TRBV20-1 and TRBJ2-7, with a tentative D call TRBD2 (6 bases). CDR3 length: 17 amino acids. V was trimmed by 0 bases and J by 4 bases, leaving 22 bases between them. Germline V CDR1 and CDR2: DFQATT, SNEGSKA (reference sequence). CDR3 sequence: CSARDAPARREGYEQYF. The CDR3 nucleotides are TGCAGTGCTAGAGACGCGCCCGCCCGGCGGGAAGGTTACGAGCAGTACTTC.